This T cell receptor beta chain originates from a study of shared clonotypes between healthy human individuals (dated by TCRdb to 2018 to 2020). Broadly, across the study: A couple of women and three men aged 18 to 49 years were included in the cohort. Per donor, leukapheresis produced somewhere between about 0.94 and 10 billion PBMCs. Blood TCR repertoires of 5 or 6 healthy adults were deeply sequenced to estimate repertoire size and the extent of clonotype sharing between individuals. To increase sequencing depth and limit assay-specific biases, TCR repertoire library preparation and sequencing were carried out by different laboratories using diverse techniques.

Healthy HIV-negative adults with no recently reported acute infections or vaccinations were included as donors. All donors were Caucasian adults living in Nashville, Tennessee, USA. For unsorted samples, roughly 86 million PBMCs were counted and genomic DNA was extracted with the QIAamp DNA Blood Mini kit. Blood was obtained by leukapheresis, after which PBMCs were separated by Ficoll-Histopaque density gradient centrifugation and cryopreserved in liquid nitrogen vapor phase. Summary of the overall study and its limitations: The genetic and exposure-history diversity represented was limited by the small number of donors. Only blood was sampled, and tissue TCR repertoires likely differ from those in blood. Based on pairwise subsampling, the degree of clonotype sharing among donors was expected to be affected by sequencing depth.

Of note for this clone: Its binding antigen is unknown. No base-level quality is on record; no much larger clone is a single base apart.

Reading the germline V gene gives CDR1 MNHEY and CDR2 SVGAGI. Its CDR3 holds 15 amino acids, cysteine through phenylalanine. CDR3 DNA only is kept here, 45 bases in frame from base 1. V sheds 6 bases and J sheds 4 bases, leaving 19 bases between their ends. Using the deep immunoSEQ assay, TCR CDR3 regions were amplified from genomic DNA by multiplex PCR. Genomic DNA extracted from each cell subset was distributed evenly over all wells of several immunoSEQ 96-well plates, and each plate served as one replicate. Each replicate PCR for unsorted PBMC received about 0.3 ug genomic DNA, equal to approximately 30,000 T cell genomes. Genomic DNA from unsorted PBMC was sequenced over ten immunoSEQ deep assay plates. Purified libraries were quantified with a Qubit 3.0 fluorometer, sized on a Bioanalyzer 2100, and re-quantified with the KAPA Library Quantification kit. Each immunoSEQ 96-well plate was sequenced on its own single-read 150-cycle Illumina NextSeq 550 flow cell. The authors' pipeline ran thus. Because the immunoSEQ output held only junctional sequences and lacked quality scores, the filtering could not match the filtering applied to full-length reads. Sequences were annotated with PyIR, a Python wrapper for IgBLAST v1.9, and V/J genes and CDR3 were assigned using IMGT germline references. Reads were filtered out if the reads had weak V/J assignments (E-value above 1e-6), no CDR3, stop codons, out-of-frame junctions, or ambiguous translated residues. V3J clonotypes were defined by identical inferred V gene, J gene, and CDR3 amino acid sequence. Percentage overlap between repertoires was computed as shared unique clonotypes divided by the size of the smaller repertoire. Repertoire richness was assessed with RTK rarefaction, the Chao1 estimator, and Recon v2.1 estimates of unobserved clonotypes. TCRdb limited this immuneACCESS table to in-frame rearrangements with V and J called. A share of clones is missing; checked studies link under half to unresolved V genes, and the rest is unexplained. That table gives V, J and clone size, and the DNA gave D and trimming. In all, the sample holds fewer than 700,000 clones, and around 81% of those were seen once. Clones ranked in the top ten supply approximately 12% of the sample.

The receptor's source is a woman aged 40 to 50 in good health. Some clones in this sample may be carry-over from other donors' samples. Material: PBMCs. Recombination joined TRBV6-5 with TRBJ2-7; a tentative D match to TRBD2 spans 6 bases. The DNA sequence is given as TGTGCCAGCAGGACCTCGGGAGATCAATTTTACGAGCAGTACTTC. This translates into CASRTSGDQFYEQYF.